What follows is one T cell receptor (beta chain) and its context. The target antigen is unknown. With 2 bases removed from V and 6 bases from J, the gap between germline ends came to 11 bases. This CDR3 has 13 residues. Germline V lookup: CDR1 SGHVS, CDR2 FNYEAQ. This entry comes from a study of T cell repertoires in cytomegalovirus infection. Looking at the study overall: CMV infection plus the matching HLA type was flagged by public TCR beta signatures.

General observations from the study: In two of eight donors, the top clonotype was HLA-C-restricted CMV-specific.

TCRdb reprocessed the reads with MiXCR, giving one entry per CDR3 protein. The data contain 50,000 or so distinct CDR3 sequences, approximately 20% of them singletons. This chain links TRBV7-6 with TRBJ2-7, with D tentatively TRBD2 (6 bases). The sequence derives from a human donor in good health (CMV status not recorded). Some clones in this sample may be carry-over from other donors' samples. The sequenced sample consisted of PBMCs, sequenced either directly or after in vitro stimulation (not recorded which). The CDR3 sequence is CASSLLQEGEQYF. Here the CDR3 DNA reads TGTGCCAGCAGCTTATTGCAGGAGGGCGAGCAGTACTTC.